This T cell receptor beta chain is from a study of shared clonotypes between healthy human individuals. Across the study: CD4 naive cells filled three plates per donor, CD4 memory three, CD8 naive two and CD8 memory one. General study points: Sharing across a handful of donors was seen in 4.5% to 5.5% of naive CD4 clonotypes. Relative to their counterparts shared across all four donors, non-shared clonotypes exhibited diminished generation probabilities.

Points on this clone: What it recognizes is unknown. Other DNA sequences in this sample translate to the same CDR3.

The naive CD8 fraction comprised CD45RO-negative cells positively selected for CCR7 and excluded terminally differentiated effector memory CD45RA+ cells. All donors qualified as healthy HIV-negative adults and had experienced no recent acute infections or vaccinations. TCRdb's copy holds only in-frame clones and misses some; the assay was immunoSEQ multiplex PCR. Of some 2 million clones in the sample, about 95% were seen once. The CDR3 totals 15 residues. Germline V gene sequence: CDR1 MNHEY, CDR2 SMNVEV (reference sequence). The V gene end was trimmed by 4 bases and the J gene end by 1 base; junction bases not matched to a gene: 6.

The material sequenced was naive CD8+ T cells sorted from blood. The origin of this receptor is a man aged 18 to 29 in good health. The rearrangement links TRBV27 to TRBJ2-7; TRBD1 agrees at 8 bases. CDR3 DNA: TGTGCCAGCAGTTCCCCCGGACAGGGATCCTACGAGCAGTACTTC. Amino acids: CASSSPGQGSYEQYF.